This entry features one T cell receptor beta chain sequence. The antigen is undetermined. TCRdb's copy holds only in-frame clones and misses some; the assay was immunoSEQ multiplex PCR. The table lists some 320,000 clones, around four fifths of them singletons. The data are from a study of Ad26.COV2.S vaccination and SARS-CoV-2 variants. The germline V gene has CDR1 SGHTA and CDR2 FQGNSA. The CDR3 totals 15 residues. V dropped 2 bases and J dropped 3; count of bases not matched to a gene: 6. Notes on the study in general: Total T cell responses, in the TCR breadth and depth analyses, may have been underestimated.

The treatment: some 19 received Ad26.COV2.S at low or high dose, single or two shots; several received placebo; per-sample allocation not given. All samples were drawn on day 63, counting from the first vaccine or placebo injection. The sample here was peripheral blood, taken in a trial of Ad26.COV2.S vaccine versus placebo. This chain uses TRBV7-2 with TRBJ2-7; 8 nucleotides agree with TRBD2. The clonotype was recovered from a person aged 18-60 years who received the Ad26.COV2.S COVID-19 vaccine or a placebo. The CDR3 here is CASSLFYGGGYEQYF. In DNA form, the CDR3 reads TGTGCCAGCAGCTTATTCTACGGGGGGGGCTACGAGCAGTACTTC.